The 27 T cell receptor beta chains below were found in one sample sequenced in a study of blood T cell repertoires in COVID-19. Data came from immunoSEQ multiplex PCR; TCRdb stores just in-frame clones and leaves some out. The table includes about 50,000 clones, 80% to 95% detected once. Sample: peripheral blood. These receptors all come from a man aged 45 to 65 with active COVID-19.

This rearrangement joins TRBV28 to TRBJ1-6; 10 bases are shared with TRBD1. From germline, CDR1 is MDHEN and CDR2 SYDVKM. The CDR3 consists of 14 residues. J lost 10 bases, V lost 6 bases, and 6 bases had no gene match. This chain's CDR3 is CASRTGTGVSPLHF. The DNA for the CDR3 is TGTGCCAGCAGAACCGGGACAGGGGTCTCACCCCTCCACTTT.

This clone was detected a few times. The chain links TRBV7-2 to TRBJ2-4, with D possibly matching TRBD2 (6 bases). From germline, CDR1 is SGHTA and CDR2 FQGNSA. V dropped 3 bases and J dropped 4 bases, with 13 bases sitting between them. The CDR3 extends over 15 amino acids. The DNA of the CDR3 is TGTGCCAGCAGCTTTAGTTGGGGGGTTAAAAACATTCAGTACTTC. Its translation: CASSFSWGVKNIQYF.

The rearrangement uses TRBV9 and TRBJ2-1; 7 bases line up with TRBD2. The V and J ends lost 0 bases and 0 bases, in that order; junction bases with no gene match: 6. CDR3 length: 17 residues. Germline V gives CDR1 SGDLS, CDR2 YYNGEE. CDR3 sequence (DNA): TGTGCCAGCAGCGTAGACCCTAGCGGCAGCTCCTACAATGAGCAGTTCTTC. Translating it yields CASSVDPSGSSYNEQFF.

Written as DNA, the CDR3 is TGTGCCAGCAGTTTGGGGCAATCCTTTGGGGACACTGAAGCTTTCTTT. It translates to CASSLGQSFGDTEAFF. V and J are TRBV28 and TRBJ1-1; the D gene is possibly TRBD1 (5 bases). CDR1 and CDR2 from the germline V gene are MDHEN and SYDVKM. The V end was cut by 3 bases, the J end by 3 bases, with 17 bases between. The CDR3 spans 16 residues.

DNA of the CDR3: TGTGCCAGCAGTCCCGGCCAGGGAGCTTTCTTT. Translating it yields CASSPGQGAFF. The chain carries TRBV12-3 or TRBV12-4 and TRBJ1-1; TRBD1 might be the D (5 bases). CDR3 length equals 11 residues. The V end lost 5 bases, the J end lost 10 bases, and 11 bases lay between the germline ends.

The chain combines TRBV7-8 with TRBJ1-2, with 7 bases lining up with TRBD1. Trimming took 5 bases from V and 4 from J; bases not matched to a gene: 4. The CDR3 has 13 residues. Germline V gene sequence: CDR1 SGHVS, CDR2 FQNEAQ. CDR3 DNA sequence: TGTGCCAGCAGCCCGGGGACAGTCTATGGCTACACCTTC. Amino acids: CASSPGTVYGYTF.

The CDR3 region is CASRSSGANVLTF. As DNA, the CDR3 is TGCGCCAGCAGATCGTCTGGGGCCAACGTCCTGACTTTC. V gene TRBV4-1 combines with J gene TRBJ2-6; D not certain. Trimming pared 6 bases from V and 1 base from J, leaving 4 bases between. Germline CDR1 is MGHRA and CDR2 is YSYEKL. The CDR3 has 13 residues.

This clone appeared a few times. CDR3 nucleotide sequence: TGTGCCAGCAGCTTTACTAACTATGGCTACACCTTC. As protein: CASSFTNYGYTF. V gene TRBV7-9 combines with J gene TRBJ1-2; the D is unclear. The V end lost 3 bases, the J end lost 0 bases, and 2 bases lay between the germline ends. The CDR3 consists of 12 residues. CDR1 is SEHNR and CDR2 is FQNEAQ in the germline V gene (reference sequence).

This rearrangement joins TRBV4-2 to TRBJ2-5, with 8 bases aligning to TRBD2. The CDR3 extends over 15 amino acids. Trimming took 3 bases from V and 4 from J; bases not matched to a gene: 7. Germline values: CDR1 LGHNA, CDR2 YNFKEQ. Here the CDR3 DNA reads TGTGCCAGCAGCCAGACTACCGGGGGGGCAGAGACCCAGTACTTC. This encodes CASSQTTGGAETQYF.

This chain links TRBV14 with TRBJ1-1; D unresolved. The CDR3 has 13 residues. Trimming pared 4 bases from V and 5 bases from J, leaving 11 bases between. Germline V gives CDR1 SGHDN, CDR2 FVKESK. The DNA for the CDR3 is TGTGCCAGCAGCCCGAACCTGAGGACTGAAGCTTTCTTT. Translating it yields CASSPNLRTEAFF. The whole variable domain, remainder taken from reference TRBV14 and TRBJ1-1, is EAGVTQFPSHSVIEKGQTVTLRCDPISGHDNLYWYRRVMGKEIKFLLHFVKESKQDESGMPNNRFLAERTGGTYSTLKVQPAELEDSGVYFCASSPNLRTEAFFGQGTRLTVV.

The V and J genes are TRBV15 and TRBJ1-6; D is unresolved. This CDR3 is 13 amino acids long. The germline gives CDR1 LNHNV, CDR2 YYDKDF (reference sequence). Trimming removed 1 base at V and 9 bases at J, with 7 bases between. The chain's CDR3 is CATSRGGSSPLHF. The DNA for the CDR3 is TGTGCCACCAGCAGAGGTGGTAGTTCACCCCTCCACTTT.

On this clone itself: A junction end diverges from the germline sequence, so it may reflect a read error. The chain has TRBV2 and TRBJ2-7; the match to TRBD2 covers 9 bases. The CDR3 sequence is 15 residues long. Germline V gene sequence: CDR1 SNHLY, CDR2 FYNNEI. The CDR3 spells CTSSGSGGYPYEQYF. The CDR3 nucleotides are TGTACCAGCAGCGGTAGCGGGGGATACCCCTACGAGCAGTACTTC.

This chain connects TRBV7-9 to TRBJ2-3; 7 bases align to TRBD1. The germline gives CDR1 SEHNR, CDR2 FQNEAQ (reference sequence). Losses at the gene ends were 3 bases for V and 6 bases for J; bases not matched to a gene: 6. The CDR3 runs 14 residues. The DNA of the CDR3 is TGTGCCAGCAGCTTTACGAGGGGGCATGATACGCAGTATTTT. It is translated as CASSFTRGHDTQYF.

The chain links TRBV7-3 to TRBJ2-1; 13 nucleotides agree with TRBD2. CDR1 and CDR2 from the germline V gene are SGHTA and FQGTGA. The CDR3 sequence is 15 residues long. With V trimmed by 5 bases and J by 9 bases, 7 bases remained unmatched. In DNA, the CDR3 is TGTGCCAGCAGCCAAGGACTAGCGGGAGCGGGTGAGCAGTTCTTC. It encodes CASSQGLAGAGEQFF.

This clone was seen only once. The chain has TRBV20-1 and TRBJ1-2, with D unresolved. Germline assignment: CDR1 DFQATT and CDR2 SNEGSKA (reference sequence). The V end was cut by 1 base, the J end by 5 bases, with 5 bases between. This CDR3 has 11 residues. CDR3 loop: CSARVLYGYTF. DNA for the CDR3: TGCAGTGCTAGAGTTCTATATGGCTACACCTTC.

This rearrangement joins TRBV15 to TRBJ2-5; TRBD2 might be the D (5 bases). The V and J ends lost 5 bases and 3 bases respectively, with 7 bases between them. The CDR3 runs to 12 residues. Germline loops: CDR1 LNHNV, CDR2 YYDKDF (reference sequence). The CDR3 spells CATSRAEETQYF. CDR3 in DNA: TGTGCCACCAGCCGAGCGGAAGAGACCCAGTACTTC.

The V call is TRBV6-5, the J call TRBJ2-7; 9 bases fit TRBD1. Germline V CDR1 and CDR2: MNHEY, SVGAGI. The CDR3 loop spans 15 amino acids. With V trimmed by 6 bases and J by 1 base, 7 bases remained unmatched. The CDR3 DNA is TGTGCCAGCAGATCAGGCGGGACAGGGTCCTACGAGCAGTACTTC. It specifies CASRSGGTGSYEQYF.

V usage is TRBV6-5 and J usage is TRBJ2-7; possibly TRBD1 for D (5 bases). V was clipped by 0 bases and J by 5 bases, with 14 bases between them. This CDR3 is built from 15 residues. CDR1 is MNHEY, CDR2 SVGAGI, per germline. Here the CDR3 reads CASSYSRVPLNEQYF. The CDR3 DNA follows: TGTGCCAGCAGTTACTCCAGGGTTCCCTTAAACGAGCAGTACTTC.

This sequence joins TRBV3-1 (or the pseudogene TRBV3-2) and TRBJ2-1; TRBD2 is a possible D gene (5 bases). Germline CDR1 and CDR2: LGHDT and YNNKEL (reference sequence). The CDR3 length is 12 residues. V lost 1 base, J lost 11 bases, and 9 bases lay in between. The CDR3 DNA is TGTGCCAGCAGCCAAGCTAGCTCCAAGCAGTTCTTC. It is translated as CASSQASSKQFF.

The chain uses TRBV4-2 and TRBJ1-2; weak D call: TRBD1 (6 bases). CDR1 is LGHNA, CDR2 YNFKEQ, per germline. V was clipped by 4 bases and J by 5 bases, with 11 bases between them. The CDR3 consists of 13 residues. The CDR3 coding sequence is TGTGCCAGCAGCCTACCGGACAGTTATGGCTACACCTTC. Translation: CASSLPDSYGYTF.

A single count supports this clone. The chain is built from TRBV28 and TRBJ2-3; TRBD1 agrees at 9 bases. Germline assignment: CDR1 MDHEN and CDR2 SYDVKM. The CDR3 totals 15 residues. V dropped 5 bases and J dropped 1; count of bases not matched to a gene: 4. The CDR3 spells CASSQGDRGTDTQYF. For the CDR3, the DNA is TGTGCCAGCAGTCAAGGGGACAGGGGCACAGATACGCAGTATTTT.

The rearrangement links TRBV27 to TRBJ2-7, with D possibly being TRBD1 (7 bases). Germline CDR1 is MNHEY and CDR2 is SMNVEV (reference sequence). V was trimmed by 6 bases and J by 6 bases, leaving 21 bases between them. The CDR3 sequence is 15 residues long. DNA for the CDR3: TGTGCCAGCAGAAAGGGGGGAGCAGGGGGGAGCGAGCAGTACTTC. The encoded protein is CASRKGGAGGSEQYF.

This chain links TRBV5-1 with TRBJ2-3; TRBD2 matches 10 bases. Germline lookup yields CDR1 SGHRS and CDR2 YFSETQ. CDR3 length: 19 amino acids. Trimming removed 4 bases from V and 3 bases from J; junction bases left unmatched: 17. CDR3 amino acids: CASSLTHGLAERVTDTQYF. The CDR3 DNA sequence: TGCGCCAGCAGCCTAACCCACGGACTAGCGGAAAGGGTTACAGATACGCAGTATTTT. The full variable domain, in which reference TRBV5-1 and TRBJ2-3 provide the parts outside the CDR3, is KAGVTQTPRYLIKTRGQQVTLSCSPISGHRSVSWYQQTPGQGLQFLFEYFSETQRNKGNFPGRFSGRQFSNSRSEMNVSTLELGDSALYLCASSLTHGLAERVTDTQYFGPGTRLTVL.

V gene TRBV4-2 combines with J gene TRBJ1-4; TRBD1 agrees at 7 bases. The CDR3 sequence is 13 residues long. Germline CDR1 and CDR2: LGHNA and YNFKEQ. V shed 4 bases, J shed 5 bases, and the junction held 1 base outside the gene matches. The CDR3 region is CASSPTGNEKLFF. The CDR3 region has the DNA TGTGCCAGCAGCCCGACAGGGAATGAAAAACTGTTTTTT.

The gene calls are TRBV10-3 and TRBJ2-3, with TRBD1 matching 7 bases. In germline, CDR1 is ENHRY, CDR2 SYGVKD. The trim removed 3 bases at V and 1 base at J, leaving 4 bases unmatched. The CDR3 has 15 amino acids. CDR3 loop: CAISDRGLGTDTQYF. The CDR3 DNA follows: TGTGCCATCAGTGATAGGGGGCTCGGCACAGATACGCAGTATTTT.

The chain recombines TRBV5-1 with TRBJ2-6; D unresolved. The CDR3 covers 14 residues. CDR1 is SGHRS, CDR2 YFSETQ, per germline. Trimming pared 4 bases from V and 0 bases from J, leaving 5 bases between. The DNA of the CDR3 is TGCGCCAGCAGCGAAGCCTCTGGGGCCAACGTCCTGACTTTC. Its protein is CASSEASGANVLTF.

The chain combines TRBV5-4 with TRBJ2-3; TRBD1 agrees at 10 bases. Germline CDR1 reads SGHNT; CDR2 reads YYREEE (reference sequence). V lost 8 bases to trimming and J lost 4 bases; unmatched junction nucleotides: 10. This CDR3 has 15 residues. DNA of the CDR3: TGTGCCAGTCGGAGTCGGGACAGGGGTGCAGATACGCAGTATTTT. Protein: CASRSRDRGADTQYF.